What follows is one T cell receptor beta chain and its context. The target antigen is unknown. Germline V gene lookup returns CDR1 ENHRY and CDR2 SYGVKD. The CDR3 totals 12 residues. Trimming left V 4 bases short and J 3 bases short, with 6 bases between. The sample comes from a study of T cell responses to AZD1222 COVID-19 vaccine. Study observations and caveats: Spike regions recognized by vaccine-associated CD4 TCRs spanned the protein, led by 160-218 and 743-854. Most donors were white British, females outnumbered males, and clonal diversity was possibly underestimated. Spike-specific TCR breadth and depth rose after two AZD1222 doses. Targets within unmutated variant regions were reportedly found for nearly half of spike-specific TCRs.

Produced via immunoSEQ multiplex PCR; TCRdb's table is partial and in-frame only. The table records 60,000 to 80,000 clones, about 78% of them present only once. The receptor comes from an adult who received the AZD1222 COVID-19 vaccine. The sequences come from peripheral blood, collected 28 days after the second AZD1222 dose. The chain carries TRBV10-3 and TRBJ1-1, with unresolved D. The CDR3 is CAISGGYTEAFF. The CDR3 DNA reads TGTGCCATCAGTGGAGGTTACACTGAAGCTTTCTTT.